The 3 T cell receptor beta chains below were found in one sample sequenced in a study of blood T cell repertoires in COVID-19. The repertoire was sequenced with immunoSEQ multiplex PCR; TCRdb's copy has only in-frame clones and lacks some. This sample has about 250,000 clones, with around 88% found just once. Sequencing was done on a sample of peripheral blood. The receptors shown here come from a woman of 80 years or more with COVID-19, enrolled during active disease.

The chain combines TRBV6-1 with TRBJ2-1; D uncertain. The CDR3 runs 16 residues. The germline V gene encodes CDR1 MNHNS and CDR2 SASEGT. V was trimmed by 2 bases and J by 0 bases, leaving 11 bases between them. CDR3 residues: CASSEPAEISYNEQFF. CDR3 DNA sequence: TGTGCCAGCAGTGAACCCGCGGAGATCTCCTACAATGAGCAGTTCTTC.

The chain uses TRBV9 and TRBJ1-2, with 9 bases aligning to TRBD1. CDR3 length: 13 residues. The V segment lost 3 bases and the J segment 6 bases; nucleotides outside the gene matches: 3. From germline, CDR1 is SGDLS and CDR2 YYNGEE. CDR3 amino acids: CASSETGGNGYTF. CDR3 in DNA: TGTGCCAGCAGCGAGACAGGGGGAAATGGCTACACCTTC.

This clone was counted a few times. This chain joins TRBV6-5 and TRBJ1-3; possible D gene TRBD1, 5 bases. The CDR3 sequence is 14 residues long. The germline CDR1 and CDR2 sequences are MNHEY and SVGAGI. Trimming took off 6 bases at V and 3 bases at J, with 12 bases between the two ends. CDR3 sequence reads: CASRPQGIGNTIYF. CDR3 coding DNA: TGTGCCAGCAGACCCCAGGGTATTGGAAACACCATATATTTT.